A selection of T cell receptor beta chains follows, all from one sample in a study of control samples from healthy donors and cancer patients. The protocol was immunoSEQ multiplex PCR, while the TCRdb copy is restricted to in-frame clones and leaves out a portion. The repertoire includes 260,000 or so clones, over 70% of them detected once, and 13% sits in the top ten. The sample was PBMCs. These receptors all stem from a woman aged 55-75 years with lung cancer. Both conserved end residues are part of each CDR3. Fields, in order: D gene, clone size, J gene, V gene, CDR3 protein, CDR3 DNA. A D gene is named only where the DNA matches it firmly. Rows give clone size only sometimes, using once, few, many, or a class for an expanded clone.

NA | NA | TRBJ1-1 | TRBV7-2 | CASSPRVIAGAEAFF | TGTGCCAGCAGCCCAAGGGTCATCGCGGGGGCTGAAGCTTTCTTT
NA | many | TRBJ2-5 | TRBV7-9 | CASSQMDLIAQETQYF | TGTGCCAGCAGCCAAATGGACTTAATAGCCCAAGAGACCCAGTACTTC
NA | NA | TRBJ1-4 | TRBV4-2 | CASSQDPGPTNEKLFF | TGTGCCAGCAGCCAAGATCCGGGACCAACTAATGAAAAACTGTTTTTT
NA | NA | TRBJ1-1 | TRBV7-3 | CASSNERGSEAFF | TGTGCCAGCAGCAACGAGAGGGGGTCTGAAGCTTTCTTT
NA | few | TRBJ1-6 | TRBV27 | CASRLAFQGYSPLHF | TGTGCCAGCAGACTAGCGTTCCAGGGGTATTCACCCCTCCACTTT
NA | NA | TRBJ2-7 | TRBV3-1/TRBV3-2 | CASSPPGAVSSYEQYF | TGTGCCAGCAGCCCCCCAGGAGCGGTTAGCTCCTACGAGCAGTACTTC
NA | NA | TRBJ2-7 | TRBV28 | CASSLGSYEQYF | TGTGCCAGCAGTTTAGGCTCCTACGAGCAGTACTTC
TRBD2 | NA | TRBJ2-3 | TRBV11-2 | CASSLAPGGIDTQYF | TGTGCCAGCAGCTTAGCCCCGGGGGGAATAGATACGCAGTATTTT
NA | NA | TRBJ1-3 | TRBV18 | CASSPPLDRFSGNTIYF | TGTGCCAGCTCACCACCGCTCGACAGATTCTCTGGAAACACCATATATTTT
NA | NA | TRBJ1-2 | TRBV9 | CASSSENYGYTF | TGTGCCAGCAGCTCGGAAAACTATGGCTACACCTTC
TRBD2 | few | TRBJ2-1 | TRBV10-1 | CASSLAGGRNEQFF | TGCGCCAGCAGTTTAGCGGGAGGGCGGAATGAGCAGTTCTTC
TRBD2 | NA | TRBJ2-2 | TRBV5-4 | CASSSGTSGRMVFF | TGTGCCAGCAGCTCCGGGACTAGCGGGAGGATGGTGTTTTTT
TRBD1 | NA | TRBJ2-3 | TRBV19 | CASSPTGGTDTQYF | TGTGCCAGTAGCCCGACAGGGGGAACAGATACGCAGTATTTT
NA | NA | TRBJ1-1 | TRBV20-1 | CSARGIEAFF | TGCAGTGCTAGAGGGATTGAAGCTTTCTTT
NA | NA | TRBJ1-6 | TRBV6-5 | CASSSNSPLHF | TGTGCCAGCAGCTCAAATTCACCCCTCCACTTT
TRBD1 | few | TRBJ1-1 | TRBV10-1 | CASSDGTGNTEAFF | TGCGCCAGCAGTGACGGGACAGGGAACACTGAAGCTTTCTTT
NA | NA | TRBJ2-6 | TRBV7-3 | CASSLMSSGANVLTF | TGTGCCAGCAGCTTAATGAGCTCTGGGGCCAACGTCCTGACTTTC
NA | NA | TRBJ1-1 | TRBV6-6 | CASSSSTGGTEAFF | NA
TRBD1 | NA | TRBJ2-3 | TRBV19 | CASRDRARTDTQYF | TGTGCCAGCCGAGACAGGGCCCGGACAGATACGCAGTATTTT
NA | NA | TRBJ1-5 | TRBV27 | CASSYKDSDSNQPQHF | TGTGCCAGCAGTTATAAGGACAGCGATAGCAATCAGCCCCAGCATTTT
NA | NA | TRBJ1-5 | TRBV2 | CASIGGREEPQHF | TGTGCCAGCATTGGGGGAAGGGAAGAGCCCCAGCATTTT
NA | few | TRBJ1-2 | TRBV2 | CASRPNTGYTF | TGTGCCAGCAGGCCAAACACGGGCTACACCTTC
NA | NA | TRBJ1-1 | TRBV7-2 | CASSLSENTEAFF | TGTGCCAGCAGCTTAAGCGAAAACACTGAAGCTTTCTTT
TRBD1 | few | TRBJ2-2 | TRBV7-3 | CASSLARGRDGELFF | TGTGCCAGCAGCTTGGCCAGGGGGCGCGACGGGGAGCTGTTTTTT
NA | NA | TRBJ2-2 | TRBV9 | CASSVATVEWGTGELFF | TGTGCCAGCAGCGTAGCTACAGTAGAATGGGGCACCGGGGAGCTGTTTTTT
NA | NA | TRBJ2-1 | TRBV25-1 | CASSEASYNEQFF | TGTGCCAGCAGTGAAGCTAGTTACAATGAGCAGTTCTTC
TRBD2 | NA | TRBJ2-7 | TRBV5-1 | CASSSTPSGRGQYF | TGCGCCAGCAGCTCTACTCCTAGCGGGAGAGGGCAGTACTTC
NA | NA | TRBJ2-1 | TRBV5-1 | CASSLERGAEQFF | TGCGCCAGCAGCTTGGAAAGAGGTGCGGAGCAGTTCTTC
NA | NA | TRBJ1-1 | TRBV3-1/TRBV3-2 | CASSQAVGTEAFF | TGTGCCAGCAGCCAGGCCGTGGGGACTGAAGCTTTCTTT
NA | NA | TRBJ1-5 | TRBV18 | CASSPGEGSNQPQHF | TGTGCCAGCTCACCGGGCGAGGGGAGCAATCAGCCCCAGCATTTT
TRBD1 | NA | TRBJ2-5 | TRBV5-1 | CASSSATGGPETQYF | TGCGCCAGCAGCTCGGCAACAGGGGGTCCAGAGACCCAGTACTTC
NA | NA | TRBJ1-2 | TRBV11-2 | CASSQRAGNYGYTF | TGTGCCAGCAGCCAGCGGGCCGGGAACTATGGCTACACCTTC
NA | few | TRBJ2-3 | TRBV7-3 | CASSSGGPSTDTQYF | TGTGCCAGCAGCTCAGGCGGTCCTAGCACAGATACGCAGTATTTT
NA | NA | TRBJ2-2 | TRBV12-3/TRBV12-4 | CASSRDFTGELFF | TGTGCCAGCAGCCGGGACTTCACCGGGGAGCTGTTTTTT
TRBD2 | NA | TRBJ2-2 | TRBV4-1 | CASSQGGGWELFF | TGCGCCAGCAGCCAAGGCGGGGGGTGGGAGCTGTTTTTT
TRBD2 | NA | TRBJ2-3 | TRBV10-1 | CASSPAPGLATDTQYF | TGCGCCAGCAGTCCAGCGCCGGGACTAGCGACAGATACGCAGTATTTT
TRBD1 | NA | TRBJ1-6 | TRBV18 | CASSPGTGNSPLHF | TGTGCCAGCTCACCCGGGACAGGGAACTCACCCCTCCACTTT
NA | NA | TRBJ2-5 | TRBV5-5 | CASSSEISYQETQYF | TGTGCCAGCAGCTCAGAAATTTCGTACCAAGAGACCCAGTACTTC
TRBD1 | NA | TRBJ1-2 | TRBV6-5 | CASRPGTASLGYTF | TGTGCCAGCAGGCCGGGGACAGCGTCTCTTGGCTACACCTTC
NA | NA | TRBJ1-6 | TRBV6-1 | CASSELDRNSPLHF | TGTGCCAGCAGTGAATTGGACCGAAATTCACCCCTCCACTTT
TRBD2 | NA | TRBJ2-1 | TRBV5-8 | CASTVGLAAYNEQFF | TGTGCCAGCACCGTGGGACTAGCGGCCTACAATGAGCAGTTCTTC
NA | NA | TRBJ1-3 | TRBV18 | CASSPFAGHSGNTIYF | TGTGCCAGCTCACCTTTCGCAGGGCACTCTGGAAACACCATATATTTT
NA | NA | TRBJ1-3 | TRBV24-1 | CATSPGGPGNTIYF | TGTGCCACCAGTCCCGGCGGACCTGGAAACACCATATATTTT
TRBD1 | once | TRBJ1-6 | TRBV2 | CASSRDSGNSPLHF | TGTGCCAGCAGCCGGGACAGTGGGAATTCACCCCTCCACTTT
TRBD2 | NA | TRBJ2-7 | TRBV6-5 | CASSSGTSYEQYF | TGTGCCAGCAGTTCCGGGACTAGCTACGAGCAGTACTTC
NA | many | TRBJ2-1 | TRBV5-1 | CASSLLSGSSYNEQFF | TGCGCCAGCAGCTTGCTGAGCGGCAGCTCCTACAATGAGCAGTTCTTC
TRBD2 | NA | TRBJ2-5 | TRBV7-6 | CASSSGTRALQETQYF | TGTGCCAGCAGCTCAGGGACTAGGGCCCTCCAAGAGACCCAGTACTTC
TRBD2 | NA | TRBJ2-2 | TRBV7-9 | CASSPQGLAGLGELFF | TGTGCCAGCAGCCCCCAGGGACTAGCGGGATTGGGGGAGCTGTTTTTT
NA | NA | TRBJ1-2 | TRBV30 | CAWIPPRAYGYTF | TGTGCCTGGATACCGCCGCGGGCCTATGGCTACACCTTC